In its sample, the clone carrying this T cell receptor beta chain was seen many times. The data stem from a study of blood T cell repertoires in COVID-19. Looking at the study overall: Collection of acute and convalescent COVID-19 samples took place in the United States, Italy and Spain. In each case, the material was cDNA or gDNA derived from T cells, B-cell-depleted T cells, or PBMCs.

The authors' processing: Amplification of reference gene primers was used by the study to estimate nucleated cell counts. Profiled with immunoSEQ multiplex PCR; TCRdb holds only in-frame clones, not every one. V and J calls and clone size are as listed in that table; D and trimming were resolved from the DNA. The sample lists some 220,000 clones; 80% were seen once. Germline-derived CDR1 and CDR2 are WSHSY and SAAADI. V lost 8 bases, J lost 8 bases, and 10 bases stayed unmatched. The length of the CDR3 is 16 residues. The TCR originated in an older woman with acute or convalescent COVID-19. Sample: peripheral blood. The V gene is TRBV10-2, the J gene TRBJ2-1; TRBD2 aligns across 15 bases. The CDR3 bases are TGCGCCAGCTTAACCGGGACTAGCGGGGGGTATGATGAGCAGTTCTTC. This encodes CASLTGTSGGYDEQFF.